The source of this TCR beta chain is a study of T-cell reconstitution after alpha-beta-depleted transplantation in children. This clonotype was recorded a few times. The CDR3 consists of 14 residues. Germline V gives CDR1 DFQATT, CDR2 SNEGSKA (reference sequence). V shed 6 bases, J shed 6 bases, and the junction held 12 bases outside the gene matches. Unique molecular identifiers were incorporated when the TCRbeta library was constructed. TCRdb used MiXCR to reprocess the PCR reads, holding one entry per CDR3 protein. The data contain approximately 640,000 distinct CDR3 sequences, 16% of them singletons.

The sample consisted of PBMCs from the stem cell graft donor, taken from the stem cell graft. The J gene is TRBJ1-2, the V gene TRBV20-1, with 8 positions matching TRBD1. This clonotype was sampled from a human donor who donated a stem cell graft to a child with acute myeloid leukemia. CDR3 residues: CSATLRQGTDGYTF. For the CDR3, the DNA is TGCAGTGCCACGCTCCGACAGGGGACGGATGGCTACACCTTC.